The 13 T cell receptor beta chains listed next were all sequenced from one sample in a study. Library preparation for bulk TCR sequencing followed a modified SMART protocol. In TCRdb, the 5' RACE reads were re-called with MiXCR into one record per CDR3 protein. The sample shows approximately 250 distinct CDR3 sequences, approximately 15% of them seen only once. Sequenced material: gluten tetramer+ CD4+ T cells from blood, taken while untreated, on a gluten-free diet, or during gluten challenge (not recorded which). These receptors all come from a female donor with celiac disease.

This clonotype is categorized as large. The chain joins TRBV7-2 to TRBJ2-3; TRBD2 might be the D (5 bases). Trimming removed 2 bases from V and 5 bases from J, with 23 bases in between. The CDR3 has 18 amino acids. Germline CDR1 is SGHTA and CDR2 is FQGNSA. The CDR3: CASSLWGGLGGAVDTQYF. CDR3 DNA sequence: TGTGCCAGCAGCTTATGGGGTGGGTTGGGCGGAGCGGTAGATACGCAGTATTTT.

This clonotype is deemed large. V usage is TRBV12-3 or TRBV12-4 and J usage is TRBJ2-1; the match to TRBD2 covers 11 bases. With V trimmed by 7 bases and J by 4 bases, 6 bases remained unmatched. This CDR3 region has 15 residues. CDR3 amino acids: CASTLGLAEYNEQFF. The CDR3 region has the DNA TGTGCCAGCACCTTGGGACTAGCGGAGTACAATGAGCAGTTCTTC.

In its sample, this clonotype ranks as large (0.1 to 1%). This chain joins TRBV20-1 and TRBJ1-6; D is ambiguous. Germline lookup yields CDR1 DFQATT and CDR2 SNEGSKA (reference sequence). The CDR3 length is 13 residues. Trimming removed 6 bases from V and 9 bases from J, with 15 bases in between. The CDR3 protein is CSASYAFGSPLHF. Written as DNA, the CDR3 is TGCAGTGCCAGCTATGCTTTCGGTTCACCCCTCCACTTT.

The chain carries TRBV4-3 and TRBJ1-2; TRBD1 might be the D (6 bases). The CDR3 covers 14 residues. V lost 1 base and J 6 bases, leaving 12 bases between the germline ends. Per germline, CDR1 LGHNA and CDR2 YSLEER. Written as DNA, the CDR3 is TGCGCCAGCAGCCAAGTAAACAGGGCAAATGGCTACACCTTC. Translation: CASSQVNRANGYTF.

This clonotype is categorized as medium-sized. The V and J genes are TRBV27 and TRBJ2-3, with D tentatively TRBD1 (6 bases). The germline V and J ends were trimmed by 6 bases and 0 bases, with 16 bases remaining between them. CDR3 length equals 16 residues. Germline V CDR1 and CDR2: MNHEY, SMNVEV (reference sequence). CDR3 region: CASRGRGTYSTDTQYF. The CDR3 region has the DNA TGTGCCAGCAGGGGCAGGGGAACCTATAGCACAGATACGCAGTATTTT.

This sequence joins TRBV7-9 and TRBJ1-1; TRBD1 is a possible D gene (5 bases). This CDR3 is 15 amino acids long. V was trimmed by 7 bases and J by 0 bases, leaving 15 bases between them. CDR1 and CDR2 from the germline V gene are SEHNR and FQNEAQ (reference sequence). The CDR3 DNA is TGTGCCAGCATCCCCATGAGGGGATTGAACACTGAAGCTTTCTTT. It encodes CASIPMRGLNTEAFF.

Sample share makes this clonotype large. This chain uses TRBV20-1 with TRBJ2-2; D gene ambiguous. Per the germline V gene, CDR1 is DFQATT and CDR2 is SNEGSKA (reference sequence). This CDR3 is 13 amino acids long. With 6 bases removed from V and 7 bases from J, the gap between germline ends came to 15 bases. The CDR3 DNA reads TGCAGTGCCGCGCGCGGATTCGACGGGGAGCTGTTTTTT. Its translation: CSAARGFDGELFF.

Judged by abundance, this clonotype is medium-sized. V usage is TRBV19 and J usage is TRBJ2-5, with D tentatively TRBD2 (5 bases). The CDR3 consists of 16 residues. The ends were cut back, 0 bases at V and 5 bases at J, with 16 bases in the middle. CDR1 is LNHDA and CDR2 is SQIVND in the germline V gene (reference sequence). For the CDR3, the DNA is TGTGCCAGTAGTATAGATTACCTAGCAACGGGGGAGACCCAGTACTTC. Translated, it gives CASSIDYLATGETQYF.

In its sample, this clonotype ranks as medium-sized (0.01 to 0.1%). The CDR3: CAWRGGGERGVYNEQFF. The CDR3 DNA reads as TGTGCCTGGAGAGGGGGGGGGGAAAGAGGGGTTTACAATGAGCAGTTCTTC. The rearrangement links TRBV30 to TRBJ2-1; tentative D call: TRBD2 (7 bases). V lost 3 bases, J lost 4 bases, and 22 bases lay in between. There are 17 residues in the CDR3. Germline lookup yields CDR1 GTSNPN and CDR2 SVGIG (reference sequence).

Relative to its sample, this clonotype is large. The CDR3, as DNA: TGTGCCAGCAGCTTGTACCTCACAGATACGCAGTATTTT. Residues: CASSLYLTDTQYF. The chain uses TRBV5-6 and TRBJ2-3; D remains unclear. Looked up from germline, CDR1 is SGHDT and CDR2 is YYEEEE. V lost 1 base, J lost 2 bases, and 5 bases lay in between. This CDR3 has 13 amino acids.

By sample share, this clonotype is medium-sized. The chain has TRBV30 and TRBJ2-2, with D maybe TRBD2 (6 bases). CDR3 length: 15 amino acids. Per the germline V gene, CDR1 is GTSNPN and CDR2 is SVGIG (reference sequence). The V end was cut by 2 bases, the J end by 3 bases, with 13 bases between. The DNA for the CDR3 is TGTGCCTGGAGTTTGGGAGGTTGGGACACCGGGGAGCTGTTTTTT. Translating gives CAWSLGGWDTGELFF.

This clonotype counts as hyperexpanded. The chain joins TRBV7-9 to TRBJ2-5; either TRBD1 or TRBD2 may supply D (6 bases each). Trimming removed 6 bases from V and 4 bases from J, with 15 bases in between. Germline V gene sequence: CDR1 SEHNR, CDR2 FQNEAQ (reference sequence). This CDR3 contains 14 residues. The CDR3: CASSRQVGGETQYF. Here the CDR3 DNA reads TGTGCCAGCAGTCGACAGGTGGGGGGAGAGACCCAGTACTTC.

In its sample, this clonotype was seen a few times. The chain recombines TRBV20-1 with TRBJ1-3; no reliable D call. The CDR3 extends over 13 amino acids. Trimming stripped 3 bases from V and 8 bases from J, with 14 bases between. The V gene's germline CDR1 is DFQATT and CDR2 SNEGSKA (reference sequence). CDR3 protein: CSASRQLGDTIYF. CDR3 DNA: TGCAGTGCTAGTCGCCAGCTCGGGGACACCATATATTTT.